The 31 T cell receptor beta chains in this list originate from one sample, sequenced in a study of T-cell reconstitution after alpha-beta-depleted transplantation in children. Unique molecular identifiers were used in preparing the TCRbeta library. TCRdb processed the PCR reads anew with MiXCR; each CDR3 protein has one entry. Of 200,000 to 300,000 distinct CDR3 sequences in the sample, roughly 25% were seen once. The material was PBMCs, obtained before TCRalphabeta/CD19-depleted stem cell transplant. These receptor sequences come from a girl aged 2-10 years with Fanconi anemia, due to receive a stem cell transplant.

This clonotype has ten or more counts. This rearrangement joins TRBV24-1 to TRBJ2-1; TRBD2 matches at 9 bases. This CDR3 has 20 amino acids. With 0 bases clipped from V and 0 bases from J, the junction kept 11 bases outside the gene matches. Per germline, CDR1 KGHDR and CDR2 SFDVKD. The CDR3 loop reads CATSDLSAGGAWGSYNEQFF. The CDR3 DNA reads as TGTGCCACCAGTGATTTGTCCGCGGGAGGGGCGTGGGGCTCCTACAATGAGCAGTTCTTC.

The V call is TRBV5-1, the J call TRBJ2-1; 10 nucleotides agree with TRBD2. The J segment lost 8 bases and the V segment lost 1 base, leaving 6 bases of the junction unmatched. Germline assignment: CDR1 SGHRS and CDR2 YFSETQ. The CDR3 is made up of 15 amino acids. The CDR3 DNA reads TGCGCCAGCAGCTTGAGTAGCGGGAGGTCATATGAGCAGTTCTTC. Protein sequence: CASSLSSGRSYEQFF.

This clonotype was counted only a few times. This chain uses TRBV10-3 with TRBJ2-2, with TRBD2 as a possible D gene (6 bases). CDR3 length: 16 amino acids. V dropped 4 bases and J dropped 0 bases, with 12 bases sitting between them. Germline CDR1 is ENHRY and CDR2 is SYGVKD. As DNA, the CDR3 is TGTGCCATCAGTGGGTTCGGGACTGCGAACACCGGGGAGCTGTTTTTT. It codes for CAISGFGTANTGELFF.

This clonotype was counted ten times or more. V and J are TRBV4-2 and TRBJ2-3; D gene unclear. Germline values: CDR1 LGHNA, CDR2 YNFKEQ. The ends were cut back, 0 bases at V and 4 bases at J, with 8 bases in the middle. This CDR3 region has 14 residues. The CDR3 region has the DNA TGTGCCAGCAGCCAAGAACCCGCCTCAGATACGCAGTATTTT. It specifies CASSQEPASDTQYF.

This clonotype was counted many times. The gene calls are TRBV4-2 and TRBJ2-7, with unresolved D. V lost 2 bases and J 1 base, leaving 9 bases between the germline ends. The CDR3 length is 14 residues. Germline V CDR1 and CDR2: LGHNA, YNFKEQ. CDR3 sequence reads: CASSQQTESYEQYF. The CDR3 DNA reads TGTGCCAGCAGCCAACAAACAGAATCCTACGAGCAGTACTTC.

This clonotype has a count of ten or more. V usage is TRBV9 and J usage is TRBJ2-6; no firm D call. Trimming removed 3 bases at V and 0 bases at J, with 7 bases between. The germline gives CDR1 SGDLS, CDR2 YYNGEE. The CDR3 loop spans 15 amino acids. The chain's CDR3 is CASSARSSGANVLTF. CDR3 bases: TGTGCCAGCAGCGCCAGGTCCTCTGGGGCCAACGTCCTGACTTTC.

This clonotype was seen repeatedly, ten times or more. CDR3 sequence reads: CASSQERNLAGKGPSTDTQYF. As DNA, the CDR3 is TGTGCCAGCAGCCAAGAAAGGAACTTGGCAGGGAAAGGTCCTAGCACAGATACGCAGTATTTT. The genes are TRBV14 and TRBJ2-3, with D maybe TRBD1 (5 bases). The germline V gene encodes CDR1 SGHDN and CDR2 FVKESK. This CDR3 has 21 residues. Trimming removed 0 bases from V and 0 bases from J, with 25 bases in between.

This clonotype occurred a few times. Here the CDR3 reads CSARQLDEQFF. The CDR3 DNA sequence: TGCAGTGCTAGACAACTTGATGAGCAGTTCTTC. This rearrangement joins TRBV20-1 to TRBJ2-1; no definite D call. Germline V gene sequence: CDR1 DFQATT, CDR2 SNEGSKA (reference sequence). Trimming left V 2 bases short and J 8 bases short, with 7 bases between. The CDR3 has 11 amino acids.

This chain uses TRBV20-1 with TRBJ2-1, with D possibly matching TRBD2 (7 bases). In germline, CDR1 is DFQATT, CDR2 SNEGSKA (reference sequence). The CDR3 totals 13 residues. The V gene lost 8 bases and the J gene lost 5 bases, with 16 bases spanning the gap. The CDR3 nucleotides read TGCAGTCCGAGGAGGGGGGGGGACAATGAGCAGTTCTTC. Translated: CSPRRGGDNEQFF.

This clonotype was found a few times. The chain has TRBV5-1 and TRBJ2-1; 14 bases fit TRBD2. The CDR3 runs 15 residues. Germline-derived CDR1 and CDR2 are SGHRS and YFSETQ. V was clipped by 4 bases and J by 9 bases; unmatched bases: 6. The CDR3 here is CASSVGLAGGGEQFF. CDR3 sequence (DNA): TGCGCCAGCAGCGTCGGACTAGCGGGAGGTGGTGAGCAGTTCTTC.

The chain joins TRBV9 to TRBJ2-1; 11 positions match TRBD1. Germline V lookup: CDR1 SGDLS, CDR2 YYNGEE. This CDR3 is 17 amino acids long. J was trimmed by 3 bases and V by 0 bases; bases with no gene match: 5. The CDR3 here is CASSVEGTGGIYNEQFF. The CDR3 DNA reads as TGTGCCAGCAGCGTAGAGGGGACAGGGGGTATCTACAATGAGCAGTTCTTC.

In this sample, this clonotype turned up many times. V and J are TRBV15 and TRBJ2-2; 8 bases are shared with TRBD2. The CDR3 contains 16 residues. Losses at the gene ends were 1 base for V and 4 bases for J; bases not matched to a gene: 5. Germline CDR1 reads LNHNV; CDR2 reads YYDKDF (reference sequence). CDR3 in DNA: TGTGCCACCAGCAGAGGCGGGACTAGTCTCACCGGGGAGCTGTTTTTT. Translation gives CATSRGGTSLTGELFF.

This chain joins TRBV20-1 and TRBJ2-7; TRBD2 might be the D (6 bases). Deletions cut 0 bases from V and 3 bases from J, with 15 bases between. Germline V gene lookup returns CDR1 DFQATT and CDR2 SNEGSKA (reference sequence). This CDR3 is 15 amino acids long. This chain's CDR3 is CSARDRLVHLYEQYF. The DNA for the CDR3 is TGCAGTGCTAGAGATAGACTAGTCCATCTCTACGAGCAGTACTTC.

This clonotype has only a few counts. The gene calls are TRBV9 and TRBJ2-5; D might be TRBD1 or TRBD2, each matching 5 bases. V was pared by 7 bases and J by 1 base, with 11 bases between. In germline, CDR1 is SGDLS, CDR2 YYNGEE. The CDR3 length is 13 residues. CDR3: CASGSGAQETQYF. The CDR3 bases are TGTGCCAGCGGGTCCGGGGCCCAAGAGACCCAGTACTTC.

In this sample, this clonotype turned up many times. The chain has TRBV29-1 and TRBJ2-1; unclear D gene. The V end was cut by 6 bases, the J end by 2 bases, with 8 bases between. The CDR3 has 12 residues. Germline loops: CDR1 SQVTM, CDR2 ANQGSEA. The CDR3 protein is CSVVVAYNEQFF. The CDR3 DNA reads TGCAGCGTAGTGGTGGCCTACAATGAGCAGTTCTTC.

The chain's CDR3 is CASSIPTRLAGRTDTQYF. The CDR3 coding sequence is TGTGCCAGTAGTATACCGACGCGACTAGCGGGGAGAACAGATACGCAGTATTTT. The gene calls are TRBV19 and TRBJ2-3; TRBD2 matches at 11 bases. V trimming: 2 bases; J trimming: 3 bases; junction bases outside the gene matches: 10. Germline CDR1 LNHDA, CDR2 SQIVND (reference sequence). The CDR3 contains 18 residues.

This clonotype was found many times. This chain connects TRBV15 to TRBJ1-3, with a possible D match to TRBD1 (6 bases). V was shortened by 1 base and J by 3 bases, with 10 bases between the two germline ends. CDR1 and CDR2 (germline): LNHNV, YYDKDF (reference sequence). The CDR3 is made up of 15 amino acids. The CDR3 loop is CATSRAGASGNTIYF. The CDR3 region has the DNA TGTGCCACCAGCAGAGCGGGGGCTAGTGGAAACACCATATATTTT.

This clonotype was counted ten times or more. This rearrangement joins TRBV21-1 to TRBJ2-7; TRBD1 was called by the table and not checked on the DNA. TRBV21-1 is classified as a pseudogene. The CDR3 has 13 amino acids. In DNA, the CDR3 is TGTGCCAGCAGCAGGTGGCAGGGTGGCGAGCAGTACTTC. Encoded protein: CASSRWQGGEQYF.

The CDR3 DNA reads TGCAGCGCCTCCCTTAGGAGGGGCTCTGGGGCCAACGTCCTGACTTTC. Encoded protein: CSASLRRGSGANVLTF. The J gene is TRBJ2-6, the V gene TRBV29-1; D possibly corresponds to TRBD2 (6 bases). CDR3 length equals 16 residues. In germline, CDR1 is SQVTM, CDR2 ANQGSEA. V was trimmed by 7 bases and J by 0 bases, leaving 16 bases between them.

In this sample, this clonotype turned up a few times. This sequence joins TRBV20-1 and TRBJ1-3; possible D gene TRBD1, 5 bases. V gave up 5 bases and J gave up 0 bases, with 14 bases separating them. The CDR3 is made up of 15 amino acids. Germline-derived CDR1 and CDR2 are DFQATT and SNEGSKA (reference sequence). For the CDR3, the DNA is TGCAGTGCTCTGGCTCGACAGAACTCTGGAAACACCATATATTTT. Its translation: CSALARQNSGNTIYF.

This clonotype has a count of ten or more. This CDR3 is CSVFSGGAPATDTQYF. CDR3 nucleotides: TGCAGCGTTTTTAGCGGGGGGGCCCCTGCCACAGATACGCAGTATTTT. The V gene is TRBV29-1, the J gene TRBJ2-3; 11 bases agree with TRBD2. Germline assignment: CDR1 SQVTM and CDR2 ANQGSEA. The V segment lost 5 bases and the J segment 2 bases; nucleotides outside the gene matches: 9. The CDR3 is 16 amino acids.

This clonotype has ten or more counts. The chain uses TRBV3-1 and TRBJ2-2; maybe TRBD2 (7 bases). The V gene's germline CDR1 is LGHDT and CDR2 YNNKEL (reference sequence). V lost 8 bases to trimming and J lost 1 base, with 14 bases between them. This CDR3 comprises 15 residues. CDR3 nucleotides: TGTGCCAGCCGAGGGAGGGGGGGGAACACCGGGGAGCTGTTTTTT. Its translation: CASRGRGGNTGELFF.

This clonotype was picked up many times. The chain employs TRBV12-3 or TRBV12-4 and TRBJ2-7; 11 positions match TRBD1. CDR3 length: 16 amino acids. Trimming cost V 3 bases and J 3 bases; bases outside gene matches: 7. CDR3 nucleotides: TGTGCCAGCAGTTTCTTCGCCGGGACAGGGGGCTACGAGCAGTACTTC. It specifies CASSFFAGTGGYEQYF.

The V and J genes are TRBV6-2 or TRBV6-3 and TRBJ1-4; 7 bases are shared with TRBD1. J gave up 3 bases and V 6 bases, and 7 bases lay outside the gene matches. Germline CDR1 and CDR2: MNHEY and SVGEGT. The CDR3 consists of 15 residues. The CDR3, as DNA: TGTGCCAGCAGGCGGGACAGCCTATCTAATGAAAAACTGTTTTTT. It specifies CASRRDSLSNEKLFF.

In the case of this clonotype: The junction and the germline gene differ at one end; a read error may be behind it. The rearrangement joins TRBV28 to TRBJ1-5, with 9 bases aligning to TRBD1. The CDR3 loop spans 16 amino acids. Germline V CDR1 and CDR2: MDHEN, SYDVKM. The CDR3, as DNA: TGTGCCAGCAGAACTCGACGGGACAGGGTCAATAAGCCCCAGCATTTT. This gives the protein CASRTRRDRVNKPQHF.

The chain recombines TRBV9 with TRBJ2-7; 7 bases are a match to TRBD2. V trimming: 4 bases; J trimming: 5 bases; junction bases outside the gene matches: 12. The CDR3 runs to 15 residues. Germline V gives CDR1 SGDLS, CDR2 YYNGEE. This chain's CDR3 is CASSTQTGTIDEQYF. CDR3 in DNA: TGTGCCAGCAGCACCCAAACCGGGACTATCGACGAGCAGTACTTC.

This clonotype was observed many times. The CDR3 DNA reads TGTGCCAGCAGTGGACTCGGACAGTTGAACACTGAAGCTTTCTTT. Its protein product is CASSGLGQLNTEAFF. The J gene is TRBJ1-1, the V gene TRBV25-1, with a tentative D call TRBD1 (6 bases). The length of the CDR3 is 15 residues. Trimming removed 4 bases at V and 0 bases at J, with 12 bases between. The germline V gene encodes CDR1 MGHDK and CDR2 SYGVNS.

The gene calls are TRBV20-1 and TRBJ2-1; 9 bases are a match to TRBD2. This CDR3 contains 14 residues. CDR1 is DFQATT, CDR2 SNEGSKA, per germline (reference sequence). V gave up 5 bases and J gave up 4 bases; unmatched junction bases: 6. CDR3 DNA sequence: TGCAGTGCTTACTGGACTAGCGCGTACAATGAGCAGTTCTTC. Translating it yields CSAYWTSAYNEQFF.

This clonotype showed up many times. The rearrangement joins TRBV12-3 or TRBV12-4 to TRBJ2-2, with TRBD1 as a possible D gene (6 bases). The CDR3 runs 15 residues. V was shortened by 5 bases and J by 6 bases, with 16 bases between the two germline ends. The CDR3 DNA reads TGTGCCAGCAGTCTACACCTGGGGGCCGCCGGGGAGCTGTTTTTT. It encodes CASSLHLGAAGELFF.

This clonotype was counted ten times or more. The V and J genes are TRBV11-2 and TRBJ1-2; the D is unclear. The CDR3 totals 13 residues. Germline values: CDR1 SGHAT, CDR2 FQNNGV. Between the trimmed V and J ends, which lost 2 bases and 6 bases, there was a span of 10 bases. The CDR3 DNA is TGTGCCAGCAGCTTAAGCAGGCTTAATGGCTACACCTTC. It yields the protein CASSLSRLNGYTF.

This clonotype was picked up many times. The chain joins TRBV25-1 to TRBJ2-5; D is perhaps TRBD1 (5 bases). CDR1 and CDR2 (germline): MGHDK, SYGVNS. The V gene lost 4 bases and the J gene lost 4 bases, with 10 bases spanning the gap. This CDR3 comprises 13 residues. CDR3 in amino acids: CASSAGFRETQYF. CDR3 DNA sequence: TGTGCCAGCAGTGCAGGGTTCAGAGAGACCCAGTACTTC.